The clone carrying this TCR beta chain is judged medium-sized. Its target is not known. These data come from a study of metastatic and nonmetastatic thyroid tumors. The overall study: Repertoires were compared across blood and tumor or nodule tissue from malignant and benign thyroid patients. General study findings and limits: A significant increase in TCR beta diversity was reportedly seen in malignant thyroid tumors relative to benign nodules, in blood and tumor.

Through MiXCR, TCRdb re-clonotyped the PCR reads. The data contain about 23,000 clones, 19% of them singletons. Germline CDR1 MNHNS, CDR2 SASEGT. V was shortened by 6 bases and J by 2 bases, with 10 bases between the two germline ends. The CDR3 sequence is 13 residues long. Every patient was untreated before thyroid surgery. The sequence was obtained from a male donor with papillary thyroid cancer or a benign thyroid nodule (not recorded which). Some clones in this sample may be carry-over from other donors' samples. J is TRBJ1-1 and V is TRBV6-1; no definite D call. The sequenced material came from blood. CDR3: CASSLTHNTEAFF. The CDR3 nucleotides are TGTGCCAGCAGCCTAACCCATAACACTGAAGCTTTCTTT.